These 7 T cell receptor beta chains share one sample of origin, sequenced in a study of vaccination effects on CD4 cells after COVID-19. Data came from immunoSEQ multiplex PCR; TCRdb stores just in-frame clones and leaves some out. The sample has about 73,000 clones; over 65% are singletons. Their antigens are not known. Following an approximately 11-day culture, CD4+ T cells were purified. As their vaccination, participants received two doses of either BNT162b2 or mRNA-1273. Here the sequenced sample was CD4+ T cells from PBMCs cultured without peptide, taken after COVID-19 vaccination. The source is a human donor who received a COVID-19 vaccine.

Written as DNA, the CDR3 is TGTGCCAGCAGCCCCGGTTCAGCAACTAATGAAAAACTGTTTTTT. This translates into CASSPGSATNEKLFF. V gene TRBV7-2 combines with J gene TRBJ1-4; D remains unclear. CDR3 length: 15 residues. The germline CDR1 and CDR2 sequences are SGHTA and FQGNSA. The V end lost 5 bases, the J end lost 0 bases, and 10 bases lay between the germline ends.

V is TRBV6-4 and J is TRBJ1-5, with TRBD1 matching 7 bases. The CDR3 runs 15 residues. V was pared by 5 bases and J by 2 bases, with 6 bases of the junction left unmatched. Germline-derived CDR1 and CDR2 are MRHNA and SNTAGT. DNA for the CDR3: TGTGCCAGCAGTCTCCGACAGGGTTGCAATCAGCCCCAGCATTTT. Residues: CASSLRQGCNQPQHF.

The chain uses TRBV12-3 or TRBV12-4 and TRBJ1-2, with unresolved D. V lost 3 bases to trimming and J lost 4 bases, with 9 bases between them. The CDR3 runs 13 residues. The CDR3: CASSFYPSYGYTF. For the CDR3, the DNA is TGTGCCAGCAGTTTTTATCCCAGCTATGGCTACACCTTC.

This clone was observed a single time. The chain couples TRBV20-1 to TRBJ2-7, with D uncertain. Germline V gene lookup returns CDR1 DFQATT and CDR2 SNEGSKA (reference sequence). The ends were cut back, 3 bases at V and 0 bases at J, with 12 bases in the middle. CDR3 length equals 14 residues. For the CDR3, the DNA is TGCAGTGCTAGTCCAGGCTTTAGCTCCTACGAGCAGTACGTC. Translation: CSASPGFSSYEQYV.

There are a few counts of this clone. V and J are TRBV6-2 or TRBV6-3 and TRBJ1-5; D gene unclear. The CDR3 is 15 amino acids. Trimming left V 5 bases short and J 6 bases short, with 17 bases between. CDR1 is MNHEY, CDR2 SVGEGT, per germline. In DNA form, the CDR3 reads TGTGCCAGCAGTGATTGGGGAGGGAAGAGTCAGCCCCAGCATTTT. Protein: CASSDWGGKSQPQHF.

V usage is TRBV6-6 and J usage is TRBJ1-4; D gene uncertain. Germline loops: CDR1 MNHNY, CDR2 SVGAGI (reference sequence). The CDR3 is made up of 13 amino acids. V was pared by 5 bases and J by 5 bases, with 9 bases between. The CDR3 DNA is TGTGCCAGCAGTCCCAGGTCAAATGAAAAACTGTTTTTT. Protein: CASSPRSNEKLFF.

This clone was observed once. This chain uses TRBV6-5 with TRBJ2-7; D may correspond to TRBD1 or TRBD2 (6 bases each). Looked up from germline, CDR1 is MNHEY and CDR2 is SVGAGI. Between the trimmed V and J ends, which lost 6 bases and 6 bases, there was a span of 18 bases. The CDR3 totals 14 residues. Here the CDR3 reads CASRARRGAGEQYV. Here the CDR3 DNA reads TGTGCCAGCAGGGCCCGGAGGGGGGCAGGCGAGCAGTACGTC.